This T cell receptor (beta chain) was sequenced during a study of CD8+ T cells in alopecia areata. Study details: Among treated patients, severity was scored by affected scalp area percentage.

This CDR3 region has 15 residues. V trimming: 7 bases; J trimming: 4 bases; junction bases outside the gene matches: 11. From germline, CDR1 is SEHNR and CDR2 FQNEAQ (reference sequence). The treatment denotes: oral pan-JAK inhibitor, 5-10 mg twice daily. cDNA serving as the sequencing template came from extracted, reverse transcribed RNA. Here immunoSEQ multiplex PCR was the method, and the copy in TCRdb shows in-frame clones only, minus some. The sample consists of 110,000 to 150,000 clones, about 59% of them appearing once. On this clone: Its matching antigen is unknown.

Study-level results: Patients shared TCRs less clearly than mice did, possibly owing to HLA. Throughout tofacitinib, many expanded lesional clones continued to persist in scalp and blood.

This receptor was obtained from a human donor with alopecia areata. The chain joins TRBV7-9 to TRBJ2-7; 9 nucleotides align to TRBD2. The material was CD8+ T cells sorted from blood, obtained at week 4, from a patient treated with tofacitinib. CDR3 sequence (DNA): TGTGCCAGCAACCATCTGAGCGGGGGGCCGTACGAGCAGTACTTC. Amino acid sequence: CASNHLSGGPYEQYF.